The subject of this entry is one T cell receptor beta chain. Its antigen is unknown. 60 Vbeta and 13 Jbeta primers were used in PCR. Clones were read by immunoSEQ multiplex PCR, and TCRdb kept only the in-frame ones, dropping some. The sample has about 130,000 clones, around 80% seen once; the top ten hold approximately 2.6%. This entry is derived from a study of cytomegalovirus exposure and HLA in healthy donors. Study-wide findings and caveats: The CMV antigen specificity of a few CMV-associated chains was confirmed through in vitro analysis.

Germline V lookup: CDR1 ENHRY, CDR2 SYGVKD. Trimming stripped 10 bases from V and 4 bases from J, with 17 bases between. CDR3 size: 14 residues. Sequences were obtained from PBMCs. V gene TRBV10-3 combines with J gene TRBJ1-3, with a tentative D call TRBD1 (6 bases). The sequence came from a man aged 45-60 years in good health and CMV-seronegative. CDR3 bases: TGTGCCACCTCCCTGGCAGGGGACGGAAACACCATATATTTT. Its translation is CATSLAGDGNTIYF.